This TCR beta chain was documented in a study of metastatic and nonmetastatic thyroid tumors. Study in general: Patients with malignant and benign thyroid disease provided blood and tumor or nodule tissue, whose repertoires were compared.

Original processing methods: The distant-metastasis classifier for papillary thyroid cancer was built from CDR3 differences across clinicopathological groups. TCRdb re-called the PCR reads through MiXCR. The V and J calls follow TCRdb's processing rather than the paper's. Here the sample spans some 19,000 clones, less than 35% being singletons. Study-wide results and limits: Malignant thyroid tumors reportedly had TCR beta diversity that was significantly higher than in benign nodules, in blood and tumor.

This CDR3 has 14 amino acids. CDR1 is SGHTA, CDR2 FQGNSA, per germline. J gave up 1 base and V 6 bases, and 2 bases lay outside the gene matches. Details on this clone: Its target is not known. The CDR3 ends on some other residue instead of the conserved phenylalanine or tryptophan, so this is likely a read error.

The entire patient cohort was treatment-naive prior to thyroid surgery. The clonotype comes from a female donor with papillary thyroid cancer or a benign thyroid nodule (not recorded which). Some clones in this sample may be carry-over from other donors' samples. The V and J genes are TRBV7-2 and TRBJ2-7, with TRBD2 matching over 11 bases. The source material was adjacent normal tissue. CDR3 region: CASRPSGGSYEQYL. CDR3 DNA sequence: TGTGCCAGCAGACCTAGCGGGGGGTCCTACGAGCAGTACCTC.